Listed here are 30 T cell receptor beta chains from one sample, sequenced in a study of radiation and T cells in renal cell carcinoma. As for time point: blood 2 weeks post-SBRT. The treatment is: 15 Gy SBRT to primary tumor, nephrectomy 4 weeks later. The table came from immunoSEQ multiplex PCR; TCRdb's copy has only in-frame clones and leaves some out. The sample contains around 26,000 clones, around 85% of which appear only once. Sequencing was performed on blood, taken from a patient whose treatment included radiotherapy and nephrectomy. The receptors derive from a man aged 55 to 70 with renal cell carcinoma.

V is TRBV7-2 and J is TRBJ2-2; 9 bases fit TRBD1. J gave up 7 bases and V 5 bases, and 11 bases lay outside the gene matches. The CDR3 runs 16 residues. Germline V CDR1 and CDR2: SGHTA, FQGNSA. CDR3 amino acids: CASSLNYRGPGGELFF. The CDR3 nucleotides read TGTGCCAGCAGCCTCAATTACAGGGGGCCGGGCGGGGAGCTGTTTTTT.

Written as DNA, the CDR3 is TGTGCCAGCAGCGCCTCGCAACGGTCCAGCTCCTACGAGCAGTACTTC. Translating gives CASSASQRSSSYEQYF. The chain uses TRBV7-2 and TRBJ2-7; D remains ambiguous. CDR1 and CDR2 from the germline V gene are SGHTA and FQGNSA. The CDR3 is made up of 16 amino acids. V was pared by 5 bases and J by 0 bases, with 17 bases between.

V usage is TRBV6-5 and J usage is TRBJ1-5; 8 bases agree with TRBD1. With V trimmed by 6 bases and J by 2 bases, 3 bases remained unmatched. The CDR3 spans 14 residues. CDR1 MNHEY and CDR2 SVGAGI come from the germline V gene. CDR3 residues: CASRTGGGNQPQHF. In nucleotides, the CDR3 is TGTGCCAGCAGAACAGGGGGGGGCAATCAGCCCCAGCATTTT.

The V gene is TRBV2, the J gene TRBJ2-5, with TRBD2 matching over 11 bases. The length of the CDR3 is 16 residues. Per germline, CDR1 SNHLY and CDR2 FYNNEI. J lost 2 bases, V lost 1 base, and 3 bases had no gene match. The CDR3 reads CASSEGLAGLQETQYF. DNA of the CDR3: TGTGCCAGCAGTGAAGGACTAGCGGGACTACAAGAGACCCAGTACTTC.

The genes are TRBV5-1 and TRBJ1-1, with unresolved D. The ends were cut back, 4 bases at V and 4 bases at J, with 17 bases in the middle. The CDR3 extends over 15 amino acids. The germline gives CDR1 SGHRS, CDR2 YFSETQ. The CDR3 is CASSRGEAVGTEAFF. The CDR3 DNA reads as TGCGCCAGCAGCCGCGGTGAAGCAGTGGGCACTGAAGCTTTCTTT.

The chain combines TRBV2 with TRBJ1-2; 8 bases are shared with TRBD1. Trimming cost V 3 bases and J 3 bases; bases outside gene matches: 0. CDR3 length: 13 amino acids. Germline CDR1 SNHLY, CDR2 FYNNEI. This CDR3 is CASSEGQDYGYTF. CDR3 sequence (DNA): TGTGCCAGCAGTGAGGGACAGGACTATGGCTACACCTTC.

The chain carries TRBV7-3 and TRBJ2-1; no clear D. Per the germline V gene, CDR1 is SGHTA and CDR2 is FQGTGA. V lost 1 base to trimming and J lost 5 bases, with 6 bases between them. The CDR3 is 13 amino acids. The CDR3 DNA is TGTGCCAGCAGCTTAAACCAGGACAATGAGCAGTTCTTC. Protein: CASSLNQDNEQFF.

This chain uses TRBV9 with TRBJ2-1; 14 nucleotides line up with TRBD2. V shed 3 bases, J shed 9 bases, and the junction held 8 bases outside the gene matches. Germline V lookup: CDR1 SGDLS, CDR2 YYNGEE. The CDR3 consists of 16 residues. In nucleotides, the CDR3 is TGTGCCAGCAGCGCCGGGACTAGCGGGAGTACGGCTGAGCAGTTCTTC. Encoded protein: CASSAGTSGSTAEQFF.

The chain links TRBV19 to TRBJ2-5, with TRBD2 identical over 8 bases. The J call is doubtful: the DNA matches TRBJ2-7 better. This CDR3 comprises 14 residues. The germline V gene encodes CDR1 LNHDA and CDR2 SQIVND (reference sequence). The CDR3 loop is CASSDGGVTYEQYF. The DNA for the CDR3 is TGTGCCAGTAGTGACGGGGGGGTAACCTACGAGCAGTACTTC.

The chain joins TRBV2 to TRBJ2-1; perhaps TRBD1 as D (5 bases). V lost 2 bases and J 3 bases, leaving 14 bases between the germline ends. CDR1 is SNHLY and CDR2 is FYNNEI in the germline V gene. The CDR3 has 16 residues. In nucleotides, the CDR3 is TGTGCCAGCAGTGAATCCAGTGCAGGGTACTACAATGAGCAGTTCTTC. Translation gives CASSESSAGYYNEQFF.

The chain combines TRBV7-2 with TRBJ2-5; 8 bases fit TRBD1. V lost 4 bases to trimming and J lost 4 bases; unmatched junction nucleotides: 8. Per the germline V gene, CDR1 is SGHTA and CDR2 is FQGNSA. The CDR3 is 15 residues long. This CDR3 reads CASSYGQGRGETQYF. For the CDR3, the DNA is TGTGCCAGCAGCTATGGACAGGGACGGGGAGAGACCCAGTACTTC. Full variable domain (remainder filled in from reference TRBV7-2 and TRBJ2-5): GAGVSQSPSNKVTEKGKDVELRCDPISGHTALYWYRQSLGQGLEFLIYFQGNSAPDKSGLPSDRFSAERTGGSVSTLTIQRTQQEDSAVYLCASSYGQGRGETQYFGPGTRLLVL.

The chain is built from TRBV4-1 and TRBJ2-7, with 16 bases matching TRBD2. V dropped 0 bases and J dropped 5; count of bases not matched to a gene: 13. CDR1 is MGHRA and CDR2 is YSYEKL in the germline V gene. The CDR3 contains 20 residues. The CDR3, as DNA: TGCGCCAGCAGCCAAGATCCCCGGGGACTAGCGGGAGGGAAATACCACGAGCAGTACTTC. Encoded protein: CASSQDPRGLAGGKYHEQYF.

The chain uses TRBV11-1 and TRBJ2-7, with 10 nucleotides matching TRBD1. CDR3 length: 13 amino acids. The V segment lost 3 bases and the J segment 6 bases; nucleotides outside the gene matches: 2. Germline CDR1 reads SGHAT; CDR2 reads FQDESV (reference sequence). The CDR3 protein is CASSLDRGSEQYF. CDR3 DNA: TGTGCCAGCAGCTTGGACAGGGGGAGCGAGCAGTACTTC.

This chain connects TRBV9 to TRBJ2-2; no clear D gene. In germline, CDR1 is SGDLS, CDR2 YYNGEE. The V end lost 2 bases, the J end lost 0 bases, and 8 bases lay between the germline ends. There are 15 residues in the CDR3. CDR3 loop: CASSVWGTNTGELFF. CDR3 sequence (DNA): TGTGCCAGCAGCGTGTGGGGAACGAACACCGGGGAGCTGTTTTTT.

The rearrangement joins TRBV19 to TRBJ2-7; 7 nucleotides match TRBD1. After removal of 3 bases from V and 2 bases from J, the junction contained 4 bases not matched to a gene. The CDR3 runs 14 residues. CDR1 is LNHDA and CDR2 is SQIVND in the germline V gene (reference sequence). CDR3 in DNA: TGTGCCAGTAGTATGACAGGGTTCGCCTACGAGCAGTACTTC. It encodes CASSMTGFAYEQYF.

The chain's CDR3 is CASSQDLPGTTEAFF. The CDR3 nucleotides read TGTGCCAGCAGCCAAGATCTCCCGGGAACCACTGAAGCTTTCTTT. V usage is TRBV14 and J usage is TRBJ1-1; D not certain. Trimming left V 0 bases short and J 4 bases short, with 12 bases between. CDR3 length equals 15 residues. CDR1 and CDR2 from the germline V gene are SGHDN and FVKESK.

V gene TRBV9 combines with J gene TRBJ1-5; maybe TRBD1 (5 bases). This CDR3 contains 13 residues. Trimming took 0 bases from V and 9 from J, leaving 10 bases between them. Germline lookup yields CDR1 SGDLS and CDR2 YYNGEE. CDR3 residues: CASSVDEGRPQHF. CDR3 bases: TGTGCCAGCAGCGTAGACGAGGGGCGGCCCCAGCATTTT.

This clone was counted only a few times. J is TRBJ1-1 and V is TRBV7-2; tentatively, D is TRBD1 (6 bases). Germline assignment: CDR1 SGHTA and CDR2 FQGNSA. This CDR3 is 16 amino acids long. V lost 2 bases and J 5 bases, leaving 18 bases between the germline ends. DNA of the CDR3: TGTGCCAGCAGCTTAATTAAGGGGGGCGGAGGAACTGAAGCTTTCTTT. It translates to CASSLIKGGGGTEAFF. The full variable domain, its missing parts supplied by reference TRBV7-2 and TRBJ1-1, is GAGVSQSPSNKVTEKGKDVELRCDPISGHTALYWYRQSLGQGLEFLIYFQGNSAPDKSGLPSDRFSAERTGGSVSTLTIQRTQQEDSAVYLCASSLIKGGGGTEAFFGQGTRLTVV.

The V call is TRBV29-1, the J call TRBJ2-2; D gene unclear. The CDR3 has 13 residues. V lost 7 bases and J 0 bases, leaving 9 bases between the germline ends. Germline CDR1 reads SQVTM; CDR2 reads ANQGSEA. CDR3 sequence: CSGVSSNTGELFF. CDR3 DNA sequence: TGCAGCGGAGTCAGCTCGAACACCGGGGAGCTGTTTTTT.

This clone was counted only a few times. V usage is TRBV18 and J usage is TRBJ1-2, with TRBD1 identical over 7 bases. V shed 4 bases, J shed 7 bases, and the junction held 6 bases outside the gene matches. The germline V gene encodes CDR1 KGHSH and CDR2 LQKENI. This CDR3 comprises 13 residues. The DNA of the CDR3 is TGTGCCAGCTCACTCGACAGGGAAGGTGGCTACACCTTC. Translated, it gives CASSLDREGGYTF.

The chain employs TRBV11-3 and TRBJ1-1, with a tentative D call TRBD1 (5 bases). This CDR3 is 15 amino acids long. V shed 1 base and J shed 7 bases, with 16 bases lying between them. CDR1 SGHNT and CDR2 YENEEA come from the germline V gene. The CDR3 protein is CASSLGDGRGVEAFF. The CDR3 DNA is TGTGCCAGCAGCTTAGGGGACGGGAGGGGAGTTGAAGCTTTCTTT.

This clone was seen just once. The chain joins TRBV25-1 to TRBJ1-2, with unresolved D. V lost 6 bases, J lost 1 base, and 6 bases lay in between. The germline V gene encodes CDR1 MGHDK and CDR2 SYGVNS. This CDR3 has 12 amino acids. The CDR3: CASSQNNYGYTF. The CDR3, as DNA: TGTGCCAGCAGCCAGAATAACTATGGCTACACCTTC.

The J gene is TRBJ2-7, the V gene TRBV30; 10 nucleotides line up with TRBD2. CDR1 GTSNPN and CDR2 SVGIG come from the germline V gene (reference sequence). This CDR3 is 11 amino acids long. Losses at the gene ends were 4 bases for V and 6 bases for J; bases not matched to a gene: 0. DNA of the CDR3: TGTGCCTGGACTAGCGGGAGCGAGCAGTACTTC. This translates into CAWTSGSEQYF.

The chain carries TRBV5-1 and TRBJ2-7; the match to TRBD2 covers 7 bases. The CDR3 extends over 15 amino acids. Trimming removed 0 bases from V and 5 bases from J; junction bases left unmatched: 8. Germline loops: CDR1 SGHRS, CDR2 YFSETQ. The CDR3 reads CASSLAGGSNDEQYF. CDR3 nucleotide sequence: TGCGCCAGCAGCTTGGCCGGCGGGAGTAACGACGAGCAGTACTTC.

The rearrangement links TRBV10-2 to TRBJ2-3, with D maybe TRBD2 (6 bases). Trimming shortened V by 3 bases and J by 0 bases, and 10 bases separated the two germline ends. This CDR3 comprises 15 residues. Looked up from germline, CDR1 is WSHSY and CDR2 is SAAADI. The DNA of the CDR3 is TGCGCCAGCAGTGATTCGAGCGGGAGCACAGATACGCAGTATTTT. Its translation is CASSDSSGSTDTQYF.

V is TRBV18 and J is TRBJ2-7; either TRBD1 or TRBD2 may supply D (5 bases each). This CDR3 has 14 residues. The germline CDR1 and CDR2 sequences are KGHSH and LQKENI. The V and J ends lost 5 bases and 2 bases respectively, with 13 bases between them. CDR3 DNA: TGTGCCAGCTCAATTCGGGACGGAACCTACGAGCAGTACTTC. Translation gives CASSIRDGTYEQYF.

This clone is medium-sized. The J gene is TRBJ2-7, the V gene TRBV6-5; D may be TRBD2 (5 bases). V lost 2 bases and J lost 3, with 14 bases in between. The CDR3 spans 15 residues. Per the germline V gene, CDR1 is MNHEY and CDR2 is SVGAGI. Here the CDR3 DNA reads TGTGCCAGCAGTTACGCTAGCCCAAGATACTACGAGCAGTACTTC. Translated, it gives CASSYASPRYYEQYF.

In its sample, this clone was seen once. V and J are TRBV7-2 and TRBJ2-3; 14 nucleotides match TRBD2. The CDR3 has 17 amino acids. Looked up from germline, CDR1 is SGHTA and CDR2 is FQGNSA. V lost 5 bases, J lost 5 bases, and 9 bases stayed unmatched. The CDR3 nucleotides are TGTGCCAGCAGCCCCTCCGGGACTAGCGGGAGAGTAGATACGCAGTATTTT. Protein sequence: CASSPSGTSGRVDTQYF.

The chain combines TRBV6-5 with TRBJ1-1; D gene ambiguous. This CDR3 has 13 residues. V was shortened by 5 bases and J by 5 bases, with 12 bases between the two germline ends. Germline CDR1 is MNHEY and CDR2 is SVGAGI. Here the CDR3 reads CASSRASGTEAFF. Here the CDR3 DNA reads TGTGCCAGCAGTAGGGCCTCGGGGACTGAAGCTTTCTTT.

The gene calls are TRBV5-3 and TRBJ2-1; D is unclear. TRBV5-3 qualifies as an ORF whose function is uncertain. Trimming pared 2 bases from V and 3 bases from J, leaving 12 bases between. The CDR3 consists of 15 residues. The CDR3 nucleotides read TGTGCCAGAAGCTTCCCTGTGTGTGTCTACAATGAGCAGTTCTTC. Translating gives CARSFPVCVYNEQFF.